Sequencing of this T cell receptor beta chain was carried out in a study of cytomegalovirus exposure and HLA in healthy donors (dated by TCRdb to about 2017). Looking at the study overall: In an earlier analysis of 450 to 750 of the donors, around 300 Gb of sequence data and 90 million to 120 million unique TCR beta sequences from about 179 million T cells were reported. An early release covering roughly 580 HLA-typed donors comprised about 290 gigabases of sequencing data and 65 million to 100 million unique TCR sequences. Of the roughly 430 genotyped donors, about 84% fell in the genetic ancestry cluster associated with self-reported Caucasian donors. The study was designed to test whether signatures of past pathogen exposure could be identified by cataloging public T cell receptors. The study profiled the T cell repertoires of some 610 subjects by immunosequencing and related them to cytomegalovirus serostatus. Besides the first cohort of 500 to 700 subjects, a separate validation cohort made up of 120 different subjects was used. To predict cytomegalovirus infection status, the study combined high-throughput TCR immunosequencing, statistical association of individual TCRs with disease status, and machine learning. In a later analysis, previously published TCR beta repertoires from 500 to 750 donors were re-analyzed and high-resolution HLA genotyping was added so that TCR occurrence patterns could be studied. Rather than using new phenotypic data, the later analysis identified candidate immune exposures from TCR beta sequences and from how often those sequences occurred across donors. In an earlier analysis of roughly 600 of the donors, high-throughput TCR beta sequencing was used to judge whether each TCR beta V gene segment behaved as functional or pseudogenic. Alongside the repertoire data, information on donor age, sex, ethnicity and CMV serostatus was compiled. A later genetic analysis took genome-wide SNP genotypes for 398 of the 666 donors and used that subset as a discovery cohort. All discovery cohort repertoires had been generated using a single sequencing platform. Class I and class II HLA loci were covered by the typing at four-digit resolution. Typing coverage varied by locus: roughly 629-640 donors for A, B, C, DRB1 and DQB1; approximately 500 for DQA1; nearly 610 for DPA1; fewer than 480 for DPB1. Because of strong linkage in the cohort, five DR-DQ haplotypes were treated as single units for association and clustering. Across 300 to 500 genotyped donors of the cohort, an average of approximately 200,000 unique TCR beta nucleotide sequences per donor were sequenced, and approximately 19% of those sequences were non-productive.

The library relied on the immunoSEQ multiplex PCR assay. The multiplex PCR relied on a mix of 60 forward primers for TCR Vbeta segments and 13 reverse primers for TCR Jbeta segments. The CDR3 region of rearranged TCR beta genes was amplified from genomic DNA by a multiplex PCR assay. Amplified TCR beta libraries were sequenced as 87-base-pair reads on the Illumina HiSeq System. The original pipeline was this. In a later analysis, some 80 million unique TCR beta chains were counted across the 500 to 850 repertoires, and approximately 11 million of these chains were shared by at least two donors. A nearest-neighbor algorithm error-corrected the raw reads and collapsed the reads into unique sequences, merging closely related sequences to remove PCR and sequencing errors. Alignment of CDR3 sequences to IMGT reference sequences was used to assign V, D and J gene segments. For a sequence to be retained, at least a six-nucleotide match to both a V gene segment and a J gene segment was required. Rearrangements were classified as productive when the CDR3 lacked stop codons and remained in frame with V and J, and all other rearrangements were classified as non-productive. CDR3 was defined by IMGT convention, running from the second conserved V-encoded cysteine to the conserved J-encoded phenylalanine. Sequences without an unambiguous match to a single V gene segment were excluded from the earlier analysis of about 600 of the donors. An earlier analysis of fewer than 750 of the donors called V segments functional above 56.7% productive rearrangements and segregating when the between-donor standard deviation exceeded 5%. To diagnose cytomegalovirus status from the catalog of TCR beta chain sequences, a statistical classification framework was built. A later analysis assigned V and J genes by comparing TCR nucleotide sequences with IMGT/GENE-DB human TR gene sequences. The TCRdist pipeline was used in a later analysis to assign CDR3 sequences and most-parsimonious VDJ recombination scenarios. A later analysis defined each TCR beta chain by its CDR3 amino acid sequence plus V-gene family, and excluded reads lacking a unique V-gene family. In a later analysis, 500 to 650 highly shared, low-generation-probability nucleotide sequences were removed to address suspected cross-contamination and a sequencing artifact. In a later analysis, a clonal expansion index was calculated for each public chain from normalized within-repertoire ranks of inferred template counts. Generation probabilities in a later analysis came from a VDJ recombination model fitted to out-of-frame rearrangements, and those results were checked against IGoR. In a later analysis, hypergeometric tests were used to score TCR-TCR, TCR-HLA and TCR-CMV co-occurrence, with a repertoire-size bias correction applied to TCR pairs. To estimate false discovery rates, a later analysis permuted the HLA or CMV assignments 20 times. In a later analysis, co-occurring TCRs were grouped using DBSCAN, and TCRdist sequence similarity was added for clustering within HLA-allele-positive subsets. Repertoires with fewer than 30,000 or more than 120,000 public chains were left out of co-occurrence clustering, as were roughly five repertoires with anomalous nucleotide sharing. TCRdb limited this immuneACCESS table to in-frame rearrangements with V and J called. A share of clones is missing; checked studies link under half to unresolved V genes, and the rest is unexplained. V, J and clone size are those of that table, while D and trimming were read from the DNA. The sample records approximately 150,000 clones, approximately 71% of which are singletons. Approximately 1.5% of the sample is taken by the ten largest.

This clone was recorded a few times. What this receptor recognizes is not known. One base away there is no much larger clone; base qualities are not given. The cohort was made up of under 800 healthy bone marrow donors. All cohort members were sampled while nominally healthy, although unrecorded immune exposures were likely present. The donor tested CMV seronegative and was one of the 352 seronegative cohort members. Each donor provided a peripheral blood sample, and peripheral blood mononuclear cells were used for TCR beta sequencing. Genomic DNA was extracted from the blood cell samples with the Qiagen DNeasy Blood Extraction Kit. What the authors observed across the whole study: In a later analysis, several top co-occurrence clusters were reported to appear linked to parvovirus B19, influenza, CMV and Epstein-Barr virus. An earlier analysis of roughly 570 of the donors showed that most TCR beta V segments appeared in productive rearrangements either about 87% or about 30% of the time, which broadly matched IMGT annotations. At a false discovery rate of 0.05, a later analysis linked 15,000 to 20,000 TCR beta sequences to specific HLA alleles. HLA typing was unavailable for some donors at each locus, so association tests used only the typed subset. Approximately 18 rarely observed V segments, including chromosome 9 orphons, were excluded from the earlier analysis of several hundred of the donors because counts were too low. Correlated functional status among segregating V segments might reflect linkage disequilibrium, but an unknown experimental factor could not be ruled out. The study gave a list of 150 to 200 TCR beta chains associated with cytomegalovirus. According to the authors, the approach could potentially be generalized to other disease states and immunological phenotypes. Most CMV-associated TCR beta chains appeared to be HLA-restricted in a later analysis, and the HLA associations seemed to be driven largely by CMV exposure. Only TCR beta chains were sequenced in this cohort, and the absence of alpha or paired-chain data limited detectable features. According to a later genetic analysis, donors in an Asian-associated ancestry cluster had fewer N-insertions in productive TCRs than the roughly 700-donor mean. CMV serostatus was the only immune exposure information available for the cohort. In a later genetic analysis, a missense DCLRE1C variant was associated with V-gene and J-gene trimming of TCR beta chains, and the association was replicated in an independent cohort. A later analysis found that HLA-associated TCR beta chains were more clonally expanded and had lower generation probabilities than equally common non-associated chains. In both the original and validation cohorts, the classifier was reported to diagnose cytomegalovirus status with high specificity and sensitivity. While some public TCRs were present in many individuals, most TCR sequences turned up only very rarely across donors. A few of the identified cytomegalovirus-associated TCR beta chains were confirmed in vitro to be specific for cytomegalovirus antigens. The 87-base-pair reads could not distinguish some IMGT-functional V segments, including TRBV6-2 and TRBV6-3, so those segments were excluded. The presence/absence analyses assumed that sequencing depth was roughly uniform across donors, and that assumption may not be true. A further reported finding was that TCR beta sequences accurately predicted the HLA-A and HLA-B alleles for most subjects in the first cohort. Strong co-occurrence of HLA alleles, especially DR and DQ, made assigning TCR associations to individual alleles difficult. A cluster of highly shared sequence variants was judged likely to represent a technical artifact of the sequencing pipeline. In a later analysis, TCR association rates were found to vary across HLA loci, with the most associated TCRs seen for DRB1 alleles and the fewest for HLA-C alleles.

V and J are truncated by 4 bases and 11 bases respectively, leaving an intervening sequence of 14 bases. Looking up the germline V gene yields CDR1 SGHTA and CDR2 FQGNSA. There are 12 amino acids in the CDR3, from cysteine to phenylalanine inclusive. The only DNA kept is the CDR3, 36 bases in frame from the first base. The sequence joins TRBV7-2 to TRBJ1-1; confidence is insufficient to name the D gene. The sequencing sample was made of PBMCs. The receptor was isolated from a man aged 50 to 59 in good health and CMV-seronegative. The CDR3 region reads CASSSPFGRAFF. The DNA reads TGTGCCAGCAGCTCCCCTTTTGGGAGGGCTTTCTTT. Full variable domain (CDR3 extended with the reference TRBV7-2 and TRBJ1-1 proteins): GAGVSQSPSNKVTEKGKDVELRCDPISGHTALYWYRQSLGQGLEFLIYFQGNSAPDKSGLPSDRFSAERTGGSVSTLTIQRTQQEDSAVYLCASSSPFGRAFFGQGTRLTVV.